This T cell receptor beta chain was identified in a study of human T cells and chemical hapten exposure. Time point described: patch test 1, 2 weeks after DPC sensitization. The treatment denotes: therapeutic diphenylcyclopropenone sensitization with weekly scalp DPC. Donors, patients with alopecia ranging from 18 to 70 years old and judged suitable for DPC, provided samples. Unfractionated whole blood was the source from which total RNA was extracted. This clonotype turned up a few times. The antigen remains unidentified. The study's findings and limits: As the donors had alopecia, their immune response may differ from healthy people's.

The study used a library that attached unique molecular identifiers to individual cDNA molecules. A single record per CDR3 protein comes from TCRdb applying MiXCR to the RACE reads. Altogether around 120,000 distinct CDR3 sequences are present, about 12% being singletons, with the ten largest covering 1.4%. V was cut by 4 bases and J by 0 bases, with 10 bases left in between. The germline gives CDR1 SGHAT, CDR2 FQNNGV. The CDR3 length is 15 residues. This receptor was taken from a woman aged 45-65 years with alopecia areata. Some clones in this sample may be carry-over from other donors' samples. The sequencing used whole blood, collected in connection with sensitization to the hapten diphenylcyclopropenone (DPC). The chain links TRBV11-2 to TRBJ1-3; no firm D call. DNA of the CDR3: TGTGCCAGCAGCTCCCTGCGGAACTCTGGAAACACCATATATTTT. Translated, it gives CASSSLRNSGNTIYF.